This T cell receptor beta chain was recovered during a study of shared clonotypes between healthy human individuals. Across the whole study: The composition of the donors was a couple of women and a few men aged 18 to 49. Three plates were used per donor for CD4 naive, three for CD4 memory, two for CD8 naive and one for CD8 memory. General study findings and limits: Researchers sampled only blood; tissue repertoires likely differ. A small donor pool kept down the genetic and exposure-history diversity that was represented.

The method was immunoSEQ multiplex PCR; TCRdb's version includes in-frame clones alone and lacks a portion of them. This table has roughly 810,000 clones, around 96% appearing once. Germline CDR1 is SGHRS and CDR2 is YFSETQ. Trimming pared 2 bases from V and 8 bases from J, leaving 17 bases between. CDR3 length: 15 residues. Details on this clone: What it recognizes is unknown.

Naive CD8 populations comprised CD45RO-negative cells positively selected for CCR7, excluding terminally differentiated effector memory CD45RA+ cells. This TCR was sampled from a man under 40 in good health. The chain is built from TRBV5-1 and TRBJ2-1; the D call may be TRBD1 or TRBD2 (5 bases each). The specimen was naive CD8+ T cells sorted from blood. As DNA, the CDR3 is TGCGCCAGCAGCTTTAGGGACCCACGGGCCCATGAGCAGTTCTTC. Protein: CASSFRDPRAHEQFF.